The T cell receptor (beta chain) under discussion was sequenced for a study of T cells of healthy individuals. MiXCR was run by TCRdb on the 5' RACE reads, yielding one entry per CDR3 protein. The table lists fewer than 75,000 distinct CDR3 sequences, roughly 16% of them singletons. The V gene end was trimmed by 3 bases and the J gene end by 2 bases; junction bases not matched to a gene: 7. Germline CDR1 and CDR2: SEHNR and FQNEAQ (reference sequence). CDR3 size: 15 residues. This clonotype occurred many times. The chain has TRBV7-9 and TRBJ2-7; 7 bases are a match to TRBD1. The TCR originated in a human donor in good health. This chain's CDR3 is CASSFATGAAYEQYF. The CDR3 bases are TGTGCCAGCAGCTTTGCTACAGGGGCTGCCTACGAGCAGTACTTC.